This T cell receptor (beta chain) stems from a study of shared clonotypes between healthy human individuals. For each subset, genomic DNA was distributed in equal portions over several immunoSEQ plates. Libraries were prepared by immunoSEQ multiplex PCR; TCRdb keeps only in-frame clonotypes and omits some of them. The sample consists of about 490,000 clones, about 78% of them appearing once. Germline CDR1 is SGHKS and CDR2 is YYEKEE (reference sequence). V was cut by 2 bases and J by 0 bases, with 15 bases left in between. The CDR3 is made up of 17 amino acids. Sequencing was carried out using PBMCs. The sequence was collected from a woman aged 40 to 49 in good health. Some clones in this sample may be carry-over from other donors' samples. J is TRBJ2-1 and V is TRBV5-5, with a weak D call TRBD1 (6 bases). This chain's CDR3 is CASSLPPPTGSYNEQFF. The CDR3 DNA follows: TGTGCCAGCAGCTTACCCCCACCGACAGGCTCCTACAATGAGCAGTTCTTC.